This is a list of T cell receptor beta chains from one sample in a study of blood T cell repertoires in acute mononucleosis. TCRdb's copy holds only in-frame clones and misses some; the assay was immunoSEQ multiplex PCR. The sample lists over a thousand clones; 20% to 25% were seen once. The source was EBV YVL epitope tetramer+ CD8+ T cells sorted from PBMCs, collected during convalescence from infectious mononucleosis. The source of these receptors is a woman aged 18-35 years with infectious mononucleosis caused by EBV. The CDR3 runs from the conserved cysteine through the conserved F or W. The order of the fields is clone size, V gene, D gene, J gene, CDR3 protein, CDR3 DNA. D genes are given only for firm matches. Rows may omit the clone size; those that give it use once, few, many or a size class.

clone size: many
V gene: TRBV2
D gene: .
J gene: TRBJ2-3
CDR3 protein: CASSALLGSASTQYF
CDR3 DNA: TGTGCCAGCAGTGCCCTACTTGGGTCAGCGTCGACGCAGTATTTT

clone size: .
V gene: TRBV7-6
D gene: TRBD1
J gene: TRBJ2-1
CDR3 protein: CASRGTGLYNEQFF
CDR3 DNA: TGTGCCAGCAGGGGGACAGGCCTATACAATGAGCAGTTCTTC

clone size: .
V gene: TRBV29-1
D gene: TRBD2
J gene: TRBJ2-1
CDR3 protein: CSVVGTGSGASGAYSYNEQFF
CDR3 DNA: TGCAGCGTAGTCGGGACTGGGTCCGGGGCTAGCGGGGCATACTCCTACAATGAGCAGTTCTTC

clone size: many
V gene: TRBV2
D gene: TRBD1
J gene: TRBJ2-7
CDR3 protein: CASSWTGSYEQYF
CDR3 DNA: TGTGCCAGCAGTTGGACAGGTTCCTACGAGCAGTACTTC

clone size: .
V gene: TRBV20-1
D gene: .
J gene: TRBJ2-7
CDR3 protein: CSARGTEQYF
CDR3 DNA: TGCAGTGCTCGCGGGACCGAGCAGTACTTC

clone size: few
V gene: TRBV7-9
D gene: TRBD1
J gene: TRBJ2-1
CDR3 protein: CASSDWQGESNEQFF
CDR3 DNA: TGTGCCAGCAGTGATTGGCAGGGGGAATCAAATGAGCAGTTCTTC

clone size: .
V gene: TRBV6-1
D gene: .
J gene: TRBJ2-1
CDR3 protein: CASAHNEQFF
CDR3 DNA: TGTGCCAGTGCCCACAATGAGCAGTTCTTC

clone size: few
V gene: TRBV7-7
D gene: TRBD1
J gene: TRBJ1-1
CDR3 protein: CASSQDDRGLSTEAFF
CDR3 DNA: TGCGCCAGCAGCCAAGACGACAGGGGGCTGAGCACTGAAGCTTTCTTT

clone size: .
V gene: TRBV5-3
D gene: TRBD2
J gene: TRBJ2-7
CDR3 protein: CASSLVLAGVHEQYF
CDR3 DNA: TGTGCCAGCAGCTTAGTCCTAGCGGGAGTTCACGAGCAGTACTTC

clone size: few
V gene: TRBV29-1
D gene: .
J gene: TRBJ2-2
CDR3 protein: CSVAKPAGLAGGSTPGSCFF
CDR3 DNA: .

clone size: .
V gene: TRBV23-1
D gene: .
J gene: TRBJ1-4
CDR3 protein: CASNKIRDTRETNEKLFF
CDR3 DNA: TGCGCCAGCAATAAGATTCGGGACACCCGAGAGACTAATGAAAAACTGTTTTTT

clone size: .
V gene: TRBV7-7
D gene: .
J gene: TRBJ2-3
CDR3 protein: CASSEASDITDTQYF
CDR3 DNA: TGTGCCAGCAGTGAAGCCTCAGATATCACAGATACGCAGTATTTT

clone size: large
V gene: TRBV2
D gene: .
J gene: TRBJ2-3
CDR3 protein: CASSEASDITDTQYF
CDR3 DNA: TGTGCCAGCAGTGAAGCCTCAGATATCACAGATACGCAGTATTTT

clone size: .
V gene: TRBV27
D gene: TRBD1
J gene: TRBJ1-1
CDR3 protein: CASSFLGQMNTEAFF
CDR3 DNA: TGTGCCAGCAGTTTTCTGGGACAGATGAACACTGAAGCTTTCTTT

clone size: many
V gene: TRBV28
D gene: .
J gene: TRBJ1-1
CDR3 protein: CASSLGTLLGTEAFF
CDR3 DNA: TGTGCCAGCAGCTTAGGTACTCTTCTCGGCACTGAAGCTTTCTTT

clone size: many
V gene: TRBV13
D gene: TRBD2
J gene: TRBJ2-7
CDR3 protein: CASNLDLAGVHEQYF
CDR3 DNA: TGTGCCAGCAACTTAGACCTAGCGGGAGTTCACGAGCAGTACTTC

clone size: .
V gene: TRBV2
D gene: TRBD2
J gene: TRBJ2-7
CDR3 protein: CASSLSIREALYEQYF
CDR3 DNA: TGTGCCAGCAGTTTATCGATCCGGGAGGCTCTCTACGAGCAGTACTTC

clone size: .
V gene: TRBV29-1
D gene: TRBD2
J gene: TRBJ2-1
CDR3 protein: CSVGGPGSGTSGAYSYNEQFF
CDR3 DNA: TGCAGCGTAGGCGGGCCAGGGTCCGGGACTAGCGGGGCATACTCCTACAATGAGCAGTTCTTC

clone size: many
V gene: TRBV2
D gene: .
J gene: TRBJ2-2
CDR3 protein: CASRQTSGELFF
CDR3 DNA: TGTGCCAGCAGACAAACGTCCGGGGAGCTGTTTTTT

clone size: few
V gene: TRBV28
D gene: .
J gene: TRBJ2-5
CDR3 protein: CASSFLLGQAETQYF
CDR3 DNA: TGTGCCAGCAGTTTCCTTCTGGGGCAAGCGGAGACCCAGTACTTC

clone size: few
V gene: TRBV29-1
D gene: TRBD2
J gene: TRBJ2-1
CDR3 protein: CSVGGTGSGTSGSYSYNEQFF
CDR3 DNA: TGCAGCGTAGGAGGGACAGGTTCCGGGACTAGCGGTTCATACTCCTACAATGAGCAGTTCTTC

clone size: .
V gene: TRBV4-1
D gene: TRBD1
J gene: TRBJ1-1
CDR3 protein: CASSQDDRGLSTEAF
CDR3 DNA: TGCGCCAGCAGCCAAGACGACAGGGGGCTGAGCACTGAAGCTTTT

clone size: few
V gene: TRBV6-1
D gene: TRBD1
J gene: TRBJ1-5
CDR3 protein: CASSWTGGGQPQHF
CDR3 DNA: TGTGCCAGCAGTTGGACAGGGGGCGGCCAGCCCCAGCATTTT

clone size: many
V gene: TRBV27
D gene: .
J gene: TRBJ2-7
CDR3 protein: CASSFRSPAAYEQYF
CDR3 DNA: TGTGCCAGCAGTTTCCGTTCGCCAGCGGCCTACGAGCAGTACTTC

clone size: .
V gene: TRBV29-1
D gene: TRBD2
J gene: TRBJ2-1
CDR3 protein: CSVGGTGSVTSGAFSYNEQFF
CDR3 DNA: TGCAGCGTAGGAGGGACAGGGTCCGTGACTAGCGGGGCATTCTCCTACAATGAGCAGTTCTTC

clone size: many
V gene: TRBV28
D gene: .
J gene: TRBJ2-1
CDR3 protein: CASRGLRIEQFF
CDR3 DNA: TGTGCCAGCAGGGGGTTGAGGATAGAGCAGTTCTTC